The next 5 T cell receptor beta chains were all read from a single sample in a study of blood T cells in healthy people across ages. Primers used in a second PCR of about 7 to 12 cycles were a sample-barcoded 5' primer and a J-beta primer mix. MiXCR, applied by TCRdb to the 5' RACE reads, yields one record per CDR3 protein. The sample lists over 1.5 million distinct CDR3 sequences, about 50% occurring once. Sample: blood. The receptors shown here come from a woman aged 40 to 50 in good health.

A few counts support this clonotype. The gene calls are TRBV29-1 and TRBJ2-5; possibly TRBD1 for D (5 bases). The CDR3 is 14 amino acids. Germline CDR1 and CDR2: SQVTM and ANQGSEA. Trimming cost V 6 bases and J 2 bases, with 16 bases left between them. The CDR3 nucleotides are TGCAGCGTGGACACACGAATAGTACAAGAGACCCAGTACTTC. Its protein product is CSVDTRIVQETQYF.

The genes are TRBV5-1 and TRBJ1-6; D gene unclear. This CDR3 is 19 amino acids long. The ends were cut back, 4 bases at V and 0 bases at J, with 20 bases in the middle. CDR1 and CDR2 from the germline V gene are SGHRS and YFSETQ. This chain's CDR3 is CASSPALGDTSSYNSPLHF. CDR3 DNA sequence: TGCGCCAGCAGCCCGGCACTGGGAGATACCAGCTCCTATAATTCACCCCTCCACTTT.

The chain is built from TRBV2 and TRBJ2-1; 10 bases are a match to TRBD2. This CDR3 has 16 amino acids. V trimming: 7 bases; J trimming: 5 bases; junction bases outside the gene matches: 11. Germline V gene sequence: CDR1 SNHLY, CDR2 FYNNEI. In DNA form, the CDR3 reads TGTGCCAGCATAGGTTTGGATCTAGCGGGGGACAATGAGCAGTTCTTC. The encoded protein is CASIGLDLAGDNEQFF.

The sample holds a few counts of this clonotype. The rearrangement uses TRBV4-3 and TRBJ2-7; 12 positions match TRBD1. This CDR3 spans 18 amino acids. The germline V gene encodes CDR1 LGHNA and CDR2 YSLEER. V gave up 0 bases and J gave up 2 bases; unmatched junction bases: 8. The CDR3 loop is CASSQESRGTGGPYEQYF. The DNA of the CDR3 is TGCGCCAGCAGCCAAGAATCAAGGGGGACAGGGGGCCCCTACGAGCAGTACTTC.

This clonotype came up a few times. The V and J genes are TRBV27 and TRBJ2-7; 8 bases agree with TRBD2. CDR1 is MNHEY and CDR2 is SMNVEV in the germline V gene (reference sequence). The CDR3 runs to 13 residues. Trimming at V came to 6 bases and at J to 6 bases, leaving 7 bases not matched to a gene. This CDR3 is CASRLGGAVEQYF. Here the CDR3 DNA reads TGTGCCAGCAGACTCGGGGGGGCCGTCGAGCAGTACTTC.